Presented here are 31 T cell receptor beta chains from one specimen sequenced in a study of vaccination effects on CD4 cells after COVID-19. The antigens for these receptors are not known. Before sequencing, viral peptide pools were used by the ViraFEST assay to expand antigen-specific CD4+ T cells. Upon completion of approximately ten days in culture, CD4+ T cells were isolated. Vaccinated participants had no history of SARS-CoV-2 infection and tested negative for nucleocapsid antibodies. Here immunoSEQ multiplex PCR was the method, and the copy in TCRdb shows in-frame clones only, minus some. The data show about 43,000 clones, with around 77% seen just once and 10% to 14% held by the top ten. The source was CD4+ T cells from PBMCs cultured with SARS-CoV-2 spike peptides, collected before COVID-19 vaccination. The receptors originated from a human donor who received a COVID-19 vaccine.

The V and J genes are TRBV28 and TRBJ2-2; weak D call: TRBD2 (5 bases). The V end lost 8 bases, the J end lost 5 bases, and 15 bases lay between the germline ends. In germline, CDR1 is MDHEN, CDR2 SYDVKM. The CDR3 totals 14 residues. CDR3 nucleotides: TGTGCCAGCTCCCTCAGGCGGAGGACCGGGGAGCTGTTTTTT. Translation: CASSLRRRTGELFF.

The rearrangement links TRBV9 to TRBJ1-2, with D uncertain. Germline V lookup: CDR1 SGDLS, CDR2 YYNGEE. The V end lost 0 bases, the J end lost 4 bases, and 16 bases lay between the germline ends. The CDR3 spans 16 residues. Here the CDR3 reads CASSVGPFAAGYGYTF. CDR3 DNA: TGTGCCAGCAGCGTAGGTCCCTTCGCGGCCGGCTATGGCTACACCTTC.

The V call is TRBV5-1, the J call TRBJ1-4; D possibly corresponds to TRBD1 (6 bases). The germline gives CDR1 SGHRS, CDR2 YFSETQ. Trimming stripped 4 bases from V and 0 bases from J, with 10 bases between. The CDR3 runs 15 residues. CDR3 DNA sequence: TGCGCCAGCAGCCCTGCAGGGGCAACTAATGAAAAACTGTTTTTT. The encoded protein is CASSPAGATNEKLFF. Full variable domain (outside the CDR3, taken from reference TRBV5-1 and TRBJ1-4): KAGVTQTPRYLIKTRGQQVTLSCSPISGHRSVSWYQQTPGQGLQFLFEYFSETQRNKGNFPGRFSGRQFSNSRSEMNVSTLELGDSALYLCASSPAGATNEKLFFGSGTQLSVL.

The chain joins TRBV12-5 to TRBJ2-6; D possibly corresponds to TRBD1 (5 bases). The germline CDR1 and CDR2 sequences are LGHNT and FRNRAP. Trimming removed 0 bases from V and 0 bases from J, with 21 bases in between. The CDR3 runs 21 residues. CDR3 residues: CASGLVLTRVIDNSGANVLTF. CDR3 DNA: TGTGCTAGTGGTTTGGTATTGACCAGGGTAATTGATAACTCTGGGGCCAACGTCCTGACTTTC.

This clone appeared a few times. The chain links TRBV7-9 to TRBJ2-7; 12 bases line up with TRBD2. This CDR3 has 14 residues. With V trimmed by 6 bases and J by 7 bases, 7 bases remained unmatched. Germline V gives CDR1 SEHNR, CDR2 FQNEAQ (reference sequence). CDR3: CASSPSGGAREQYV. CDR3 coding DNA: TGTGCCAGCAGTCCTAGCGGGGGGGCTCGTGAGCAGTACGTC.

The gene calls are TRBV7-9 and TRBJ1-1; 9 bases are a match to TRBD1. V was clipped by 6 bases and J by 0 bases; unmatched bases: 8. CDR3 length: 16 amino acids. The germline CDR1 and CDR2 sequences are SEHNR and FQNEAQ (reference sequence). In nucleotides, the CDR3 is TGTGCCAGCAGTAGTGACAGGGGGTTAATGAACACTGAAGCTTTCTTT. Its translation is CASSSDRGLMNTEAFF.

V and J are TRBV20-1 and TRBJ1-2; D not certain. Germline CDR1 DFQATT, CDR2 SNEGSKA (reference sequence). The CDR3 runs to 12 residues. Trimming stripped 3 bases from V and 8 bases from J, with 13 bases between. CDR3 nucleotides: TGCAGTGCTAGTAGGCAGCGCACGGGCTACACCTTC. It translates to CSASRQRTGYTF.

This sequence joins TRBV5-1 and TRBJ1-4; unclear D gene. V shed 4 bases and J shed 3 bases, with 10 bases lying between them. The germline CDR1 and CDR2 sequences are SGHRS and YFSETQ. The CDR3 sequence is 14 residues long. Here the CDR3 DNA reads TGCGCCAGCAGCGACGACGGCTCTAATGAAAAACTGTTTTTT. Protein: CASSDDGSNEKLFF.

The CDR3 here is CASSFPTGGADTQYF. The CDR3 DNA sequence: TGTGCCAGCAGCTTTCCGACAGGGGGAGCAGATACGCAGTATTTT. This rearrangement joins TRBV7-2 to TRBJ2-3; 9 positions agree with TRBD1. From germline, CDR1 is SGHTA and CDR2 FQGNSA. CDR3 length equals 15 residues. The junction had 5 bases not matched to a gene; V was cut back by 3 bases and J by 4 bases.

The chain joins TRBV5-1 to TRBJ2-5, with 7 bases lining up with TRBD2. Trimming took 4 bases from V and 1 from J; bases not matched to a gene: 7. The CDR3 is made up of 15 amino acids. CDR1 and CDR2 (germline): SGHRS, YFSETQ. CDR3 amino acids: CASSGGGRSQETQYF. CDR3 coding DNA: TGCGCCAGCAGCGGGGGGGGGAGGAGCCAAGAGACCCAGTACTTC.

The genes are TRBV3-1 (or the pseudogene TRBV3-2) and TRBJ1-2, with D uncertain. The germline V and J ends were trimmed by 1 base and 0 bases, with 3 bases remaining between them. This CDR3 has 13 amino acids. The germline V gene has CDR1 LGHDT and CDR2 YNNKEL (reference sequence). The CDR3 DNA reads TGTGCCAGCAGCCAAGTTGCTAACTATGGCTACACCTTC. It translates to CASSQVANYGYTF.

The V call is TRBV9, the J call TRBJ2-3, with D possibly matching TRBD2 (6 bases). This CDR3 is built from 14 residues. The V and J ends lost 4 bases and 3 bases respectively, with 12 bases between them. Looked up from germline, CDR1 is SGDLS and CDR2 is YYNGEE. The CDR3, as DNA: TGTGCCAGCAGCACCCGACTAGATACAGATACGCAGTATTTT. It codes for CASSTRLDTDTQYF.

V usage is TRBV18 and J usage is TRBJ2-6; no firm D call. The CDR3 runs 16 residues. V lost 2 bases and J lost 0, with 8 bases in between. Germline values: CDR1 KGHSH, CDR2 LQKENI. For the CDR3, the DNA is TGTGCCAGCTCACCAATTGGCAGCTCTGGGGCCAACGTCCTGACTTTC. It is translated as CASSPIGSSGANVLTF.

V usage is TRBV5-1 and J usage is TRBJ2-1; D ambiguous. Germline V gene lookup returns CDR1 SGHRS and CDR2 YFSETQ. V lost 2 bases and J lost 1, with 13 bases in between. The CDR3 extends over 16 amino acids. CDR3 in amino acids: CASSLLPTNSYNEQFF. CDR3 nucleotides: TGCGCCAGCAGCTTACTACCGACAAATTCCTACAATGAGCAGTTCTTC. The full variable domain, its missing parts supplied by reference TRBV5-1 and TRBJ2-1, is KAGVTQTPRYLIKTRGQQVTLSCSPISGHRSVSWYQQTPGQGLQFLFEYFSETQRNKGNFPGRFSGRQFSNSRSEMNVSTLELGDSALYLCASSLLPTNSYNEQFFGPGTRLTVL.

A single count supports this clone. The chain uses TRBV6-1 and TRBJ1-2; TRBD1 might be the D (5 bases). Between the trimmed V and J ends, which lost 6 bases and 3 bases, there was a span of 11 bases. Looked up from germline, CDR1 is MNHNS and CDR2 is SASEGT. The CDR3 length is 13 residues. The CDR3 is CASRQGRDYGYTF. As DNA, the CDR3 is TGTGCCAGCAGGCAGGGTAGAGACTATGGCTACACCTTC.

CDR3 coding DNA: TGTGCCAGCAGCTTCGGGACAGGGGGCACAGATACGCAGTATTTT. Residues: CASSFGTGGTDTQYF. This sequence joins TRBV7-3 and TRBJ2-3; 10 bases align to TRBD1. Trimming at V came to 3 bases and at J to 1 base, leaving 1 base not matched to a gene. Germline V gene lookup returns CDR1 SGHTA and CDR2 FQGTGA. The CDR3 totals 15 residues. The whole variable domain, remainder taken from reference TRBV7-3 and TRBJ2-3, is GAGVSQTPSNKVTEKGKYVELRCDPISGHTALYWYRQSLGQGPEFLIYFQGTGAADDSGLPNDRFFAVRPEGSVSTLKIQRTERGDSAVYLCASSFGTGGTDTQYFGPGTRLTVL.

V gene TRBV7-2 combines with J gene TRBJ1-6; D gene unclear. Trimming removed 0 bases from V and 7 bases from J, with 4 bases in between. The CDR3 totals 13 residues. Germline CDR1 is SGHTA and CDR2 is FQGNSA. The CDR3 here is CASSLAENSPLHF. CDR3 DNA: TGTGCCAGCAGCTTAGCCGAGAATTCACCCCTCCACTTT.

This chain uses TRBV28 with TRBJ2-7; D is uncertain. This CDR3 is built from 16 residues. Trimming stripped 5 bases from V and 0 bases from J, with 17 bases between. Germline V gene lookup returns CDR1 MDHEN and CDR2 SYDVKM. The CDR3 loop is CASSPNKGQSSYEQYV. DNA of the CDR3: TGTGCCAGCAGTCCCAACAAGGGTCAAAGCTCCTACGAGCAGTACGTC.

This clone turned up a few times. This chain uses TRBV6-6 with TRBJ1-3; D may be TRBD1 (5 bases). V lost 6 bases and J lost 5, with 14 bases in between. This CDR3 has 14 residues. CDR1 and CDR2 from the germline V gene are MNHNY and SVGAGI (reference sequence). The CDR3 bases are TGTGCCAGCAGCACACGGGACCTTAGAAACACCATATATTTT. Translation gives CASSTRDLRNTIYF.

The chain couples TRBV3-1 (or the pseudogene TRBV3-2) to TRBJ2-3; D uncertain. There are 14 residues in the CDR3. V was clipped by 0 bases and J by 6 bases, with 10 bases between them. Germline loops: CDR1 LGHDT, CDR2 YNNKEL (reference sequence). This CDR3 reads CASSQESVQDTQYF. In nucleotides, the CDR3 is TGTGCCAGCAGCCAAGAAAGCGTTCAGGATACGCAGTATTTT.

The V gene is TRBV18, the J gene TRBJ1-2; the D gene is possibly TRBD1 (5 bases). There are 17 residues in the CDR3. Germline V CDR1 and CDR2: KGHSH, LQKENI. V lost 3 bases and J lost 2, with 19 bases in between. The CDR3 region is CASSPFSDARDNYGYTF. The CDR3 DNA reads TGTGCCAGCTCACCCTTCTCCGACGCCCGGGACAACTATGGCTACACCTTC.

This clone has a single count. The chain joins TRBV6-1 to TRBJ2-1; TRBD1 agrees at 9 bases. V gave up 4 bases and J gave up 2 bases; unmatched junction bases: 9. The CDR3 is 17 amino acids. Germline CDR1 is MNHNS and CDR2 is SASEGT. The DNA for the CDR3 is TGTGCCAGCAGTGGACGGTCCGGGACAGGGACCTACAATGAGCAGTTCTTC. It is translated as CASSGRSGTGTYNEQFF.

The chain joins TRBV4-3 to TRBJ1-3; D call uncertain. The CDR3 contains 15 residues. Trimming removed 8 bases at V and 3 bases at J, with 17 bases between. Per the germline V gene, CDR1 is LGHNA and CDR2 is YSLEER. The CDR3 DNA is TGCGCCAGCTCCTCGGATAGATACAGTGGAAACACCATATATTTT. Its translation is CASSSDRYSGNTIYF.

The rearrangement joins TRBV5-1 to TRBJ1-2; D unresolved. The germline CDR1 and CDR2 sequences are SGHRS and YFSETQ. V was shortened by 0 bases and J by 2 bases, with 11 bases between the two germline ends. The CDR3 consists of 15 residues. CDR3 loop: CASSLGSGGNYGYTF. DNA of the CDR3: TGCGCCAGCAGCTTGGGATCTGGCGGAAACTATGGCTACACCTTC.

This clone has more than one count but fewer than ten. The rearrangement joins TRBV5-1 to TRBJ1-4, with 8 bases identical to TRBD1. The CDR3 covers 17 residues. CDR1 SGHRS and CDR2 YFSETQ come from the germline V gene. Losses at the gene ends were 7 bases for V and 4 bases for J; bases not matched to a gene: 15. The CDR3 bases are TGCGCCAGCGCTAGGACAGGGAATACGGACCTTAATGAAAAACTGTTTTTT. The encoded protein is CASARTGNTDLNEKLFF.

The chain uses TRBV5-1 and TRBJ2-5; 14 bases match TRBD2. V was clipped by 4 bases and J by 1 base; unmatched bases: 3. Per germline, CDR1 SGHRS and CDR2 YFSETQ. The CDR3 runs 16 residues. CDR3 nucleotides: TGCGCCAGCAGCCTGGGACTAGCGGGGGTCCAAGAGACCCAGTACTTC. Translation: CASSLGLAGVQETQYF.

The chain links TRBV3-1 (or the pseudogene TRBV3-2) to TRBJ1-3; D unclear. Trimming pared 3 bases from V and 15 bases from J, leaving 15 bases between. The CDR3 is 12 residues long. Germline CDR1 and CDR2: LGHDT and YNNKEL (reference sequence). Written as DNA, the CDR3 is TGTGCCAGCAGCCACGGGGAGGGAGCGGAATATTTT. It specifies CASSHGEGAEYF.

This clone was found a few times. The V and J genes are TRBV18 and TRBJ1-1; the D gene is possibly TRBD1 (5 bases). Per germline, CDR1 KGHSH and CDR2 LQKENI. V lost 6 bases and J 4 bases, leaving 12 bases between the germline ends. The CDR3 has 13 amino acids. DNA for the CDR3: TGTGCCAGCTCCTACGGGGGGATCACTGAAGCTTTCTTT. This gives the protein CASSYGGITEAFF.

This chain links TRBV4-3 with TRBJ1-3; maybe TRBD1 (5 bases). Germline lookup yields CDR1 LGHNA and CDR2 YSLEER. The length of the CDR3 is 12 residues. The germline V and J ends were trimmed by 4 bases and 8 bases, with 9 bases remaining between them. This CDR3 reads CASSRGGDTIYF. The DNA for the CDR3 is TGCGCCAGCAGCCGGGGGGGGGACACCATATATTTT.

The CDR3 spells CASSLMGGSSYNEQFF. Written as DNA, the CDR3 is TGTGCCAGCAGCTTAATGGGGGGAAGCTCCTACAATGAGCAGTTCTTC. V gene TRBV7-3 combines with J gene TRBJ2-1, with D perhaps matching TRBD2 (6 bases). This CDR3 has 16 residues. The V gene's germline CDR1 is SGHTA and CDR2 FQGTGA. V was pared by 1 base and J by 0 bases, with 10 bases between.

The chain links TRBV5-1 to TRBJ2-5, with a possible D match to TRBD2 (6 bases). Between the trimmed V and J ends, which lost 4 bases and 5 bases, there was a span of 21 bases. The germline gives CDR1 SGHRS, CDR2 YFSETQ. The CDR3 sequence is 16 residues long. CDR3 nucleotide sequence: TGCGCCAGCAGCAATGGGGGTGCGGCGGGGATTGAGACCCAGTACTTC. Translation: CASSNGGAAGIETQYF.